This TCR beta chain was observed in a study of CD8 T cells in Susac syndrome (dated by TCRdb to about 2019). As for the study more broadly: Of the Susac syndrome patients who were sequenced, five or six had clinically active disease and roughly eight were in clinical remission. Susac syndrome patients were therapy-naive, on corticosteroids (some also receiving IVIg), or on IVIg alone at blood withdrawal. Whether CD8+ T cell activation and differentiation in Susac syndrome was antigen driven was tested using repertoire sequencing. Clonality of the CD8+ T cell repertoire was compared between more than 9 healthy donors, roughly 14 Susac syndrome patients and about 15 multiple sclerosis patients.

High-throughput TCR beta sequencing profiled peripheral blood CD8+ and CD4+ T cells from healthy donors, Susac syndrome patients and multiple sclerosis patients. Susac syndrome patients met recently defined diagnostic criteria for definite or probable disease. Bulk CD8+ and CD4+ T cells were purified by magnetic negative isolation, whereas CD8+ TEMRA cells were enriched by FACS. Blood was drawn into EDTA tubes, processed within 24 hours, and PBMCs were isolated by density gradient centrifugation. PBMCs intended for TCR sequencing were cryopreserved in liquid nitrogen and were subsequently thawed in a 37 degrees C water bath. Purity of sorted or isolated CD4+, CD8+ and CD8+ TEMRA cells was at least 90%. Reading the germline V gene gives CDR1 SQVTM and CDR2 ANQGSEA. The CDR3 runs 16 residues from the cysteine to the phenylalanine. This entry keeps only the CDR3 DNA: 48 bases, framed from base 1. Unmatched junction bases come to 7, with V trimmed by 3 bases and J by 2 bases.

A remark on this clonotype: Its specific antigen is unknown. No clone much larger than this one lies a single base away; base qualities are absent.

RNA was extracted using the RNeasy kit, and roughly 0.5 to 1 ug of the RNA was reverse transcribed with random hexamers. The immunoSEQ multiplex PCR assay, which covers 54 Vbeta and 13 Jbeta segments, was used to amplify TCR beta CDR3 regions. Bias from PCR amplification was corrected by using a synthetic template baseline for primer optimization and for computational correction. The authors' pipeline ran thus. Reads were assigned to V, D and J genes according to IMGT and analyzed in immunoSEQ Analyzer, with only productive sequences retained. Clonality was computed as one minus Shannon entropy normalized by log2 of the number of productive unique sequences. For each patient and control, public and private clones were evaluated within the 100 most prevalent clones. Susac-specific clones were defined as absent from healthy and MS cohorts, 1052 published viral clones and other ImmuneACCESS disease sequences. TCRdb itself trimmed the public reads at Q25 with fastp, ran MiXCR and retained productive beta chains. Rows with a matching CDR3 protein are joined into one entry that keeps the most common DNA and genes. The V and J calls come from TCRdb's annotation, not from the publication. This sample lists some 50,000 distinct CDR3 sequences; around 95% were detected once. In total, the top ten clones hold about 0.75% of the sample.

The study at large found these results: The number of individuals in the TCR sequencing and HLA analysis was recognized as being relatively small. In the total CD8+ and CD8+ TEMRA repertoires, around 15 and five Susac-specific public clones, respectively, were identified. Clonal expansion was observed in Susac syndrome CD8+ repertoires, with the highest expansion in CD8+ TEMRA cells and greater expansion in clinically active than in remitting patients.

The V and J segments used are TRBV29-1 and TRBJ2-2, and TRBD1 matches 9 of the central bases. The source of this sequence is a human donor with Susac syndrome. Material for sequencing was CD8+ T cells from PBMCs. The CDR3 loop reads CSVEGTGWSNTGELFF. The DNA sequence is as follows: TGCAGCGTTGAGGGGACAGGGTGGTCAAACACCGGGGAGCTGTTTTTT.